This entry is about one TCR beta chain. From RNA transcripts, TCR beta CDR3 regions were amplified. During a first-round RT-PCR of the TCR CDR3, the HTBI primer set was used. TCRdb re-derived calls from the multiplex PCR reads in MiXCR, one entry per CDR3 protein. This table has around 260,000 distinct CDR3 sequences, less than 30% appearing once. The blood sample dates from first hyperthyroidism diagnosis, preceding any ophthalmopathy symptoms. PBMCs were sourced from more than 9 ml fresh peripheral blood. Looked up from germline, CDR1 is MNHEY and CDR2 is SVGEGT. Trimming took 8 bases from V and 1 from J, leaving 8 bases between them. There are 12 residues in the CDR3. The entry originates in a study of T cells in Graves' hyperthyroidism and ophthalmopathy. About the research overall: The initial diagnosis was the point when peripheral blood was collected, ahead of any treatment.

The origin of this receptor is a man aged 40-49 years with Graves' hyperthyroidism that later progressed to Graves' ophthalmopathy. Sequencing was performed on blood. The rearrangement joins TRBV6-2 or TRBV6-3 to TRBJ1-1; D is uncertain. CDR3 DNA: TGTGCCAGCTCTGCTAGGAACACTGAAGCTTTCTTT. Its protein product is CASSARNTEAFF.